A single sample is the source of the 22 T cell receptor beta chains below, sequenced in a study of T cells in Graves' hyperthyroidism and ophthalmopathy (dated by TCRdb to between 2018 and 2021). The protocol used for the library was multiplex PCR. The instrument was an Illumina HiSeq 2000. TCR beta CDR3 regions were amplified from RNA transcripts. A first-round RT-PCR of the TCR CDR3 used the HTBI primer set with the Qiagen OneStep RT-PCR kit. TCRdb reworked the public reads: Q25 trimming with fastp, MiXCR clone assembly, productive beta chains retained. Rows matching on CDR3 protein sequence are summarized as one entry with the most common DNA and genes. This sample comprises roughly 740,000 distinct CDR3 sequences, less than 20% of them detected only once. Around 8% of the sample is in the top ten clones. The material sequenced was blood. The receptors here all came from a man younger than 35 with Graves' hyperthyroidism.

This clonotype was counted only a few times. V and J are TRBV28 and TRBJ2-3, with TRBD2 identical over 9 bases. V trimming: 6 bases; J trimming: 1 base; junction bases outside the gene matches: 14. The germline V gene encodes CDR1 MDHEN and CDR2 SYDVKM. The CDR3 totals 18 residues. The CDR3 DNA follows: TGTGCCAGCAGCCTAGTCGCCCTTTCTAGCGGGGGCACAGATACGCAGTATTTT. It codes for CASSLVALSSGGTDTQYF.

This clonotype was picked up many times. This rearrangement joins TRBV28 to TRBJ1-1; a weak D match, TRBD1 (5 bases). Germline V gene data show CDR1 as MDHEN and CDR2 as SYDVKM. V was pared by 1 base and J by 7 bases, with 10 bases between. CDR3 length: 13 amino acids. The CDR3 reads CASSLSLGVEAFF. DNA for the CDR3: TGTGCCAGCAGTTTATCGTTAGGGGTTGAAGCTTTCTTT.

The chain carries TRBV5-4 and TRBJ1-4; the D gene is possibly TRBD1 (5 bases). The V and J ends lost 7 bases and 3 bases respectively, with 10 bases between them. Germline-derived CDR1 and CDR2 are SGHNT and YYREEE (reference sequence). This CDR3 is 13 amino acids long. In DNA, the CDR3 is TGTGCCAGCCAAGGGGCGCCTAATGAAAAACTGTTTTTT. Residues: CASQGAPNEKLFF.

The chain recombines TRBV20-1 with TRBJ1-3; perhaps TRBD1 as D (6 bases). V lost 5 bases and J lost 4, with 15 bases in between. This CDR3 spans 14 amino acids. Germline V gene lookup returns CDR1 DFQATT and CDR2 SNEGSKA (reference sequence). CDR3 amino acids: CSAPDLDSGNTIYF. The CDR3 DNA reads TGCAGTGCTCCTGACCTGGACAGCGGAAACACCATATATTTT.

The chain joins TRBV20-1 to TRBJ2-3; a possible D gene is TRBD1 (6 bases). Germline-derived CDR1 and CDR2 are DFQATT and SNEGSKA (reference sequence). V lost 3 bases to trimming and J lost 2 bases, with 15 bases between them. The CDR3 is made up of 15 amino acids. The CDR3 nucleotides read TGCAGTGCTAGCCCCCTGGACAGTCCCACAGATACGCAGTATTTT. Translation gives CSASPLDSPTDTQYF.

J is TRBJ1-1 and V is TRBV12-3 or TRBV12-4, with TRBD1 identical over 10 bases. Trimming removed 5 bases from V and 4 bases from J; junction bases left unmatched: 4. CDR3 length: 14 residues. CDR3 sequence: CASSAGQGRTEAFF. The CDR3 bases are TGTGCCAGCAGTGCGGGACAGGGGCGCACTGAAGCTTTCTTT.

Many counts were recorded for this clonotype. The V call is TRBV18, the J call TRBJ1-1, with 7 nucleotides matching TRBD1. The germline V gene encodes CDR1 KGHSH and CDR2 LQKENI. J gave up 0 bases and V 3 bases, and 4 bases lay outside the gene matches. This CDR3 is built from 15 residues. This chain's CDR3 is CASSPPGTVNTEAFF. The CDR3 nucleotides read TGTGCCAGCTCACCTCCCGGGACAGTGAACACTGAAGCTTTCTTT.

This rearrangement joins TRBV5-8 to TRBJ2-2; the D gene is possibly TRBD2 (6 bases). Trimming left V 0 bases short and J 6 bases short, with 9 bases between. This CDR3 comprises 14 residues. In germline, CDR1 is SGHTS, CDR2 YDEGEE. This chain's CDR3 is CASSLVEGSGELFF. For the CDR3, the DNA is TGTGCCAGCAGCTTGGTGGAGGGGTCCGGGGAGCTGTTTTTT.

This clonotype was seen at least ten times. This rearrangement joins TRBV28 to TRBJ2-7, with D tentatively TRBD2 (6 bases). The CDR3 consists of 15 residues. Germline V CDR1 and CDR2: MDHEN, SYDVKM. V was cut by 3 bases and J by 0 bases, with 12 bases left in between. Here the CDR3 DNA reads TGTGCCAGCAGTTTTGGTGGGAGGAGCTCCTACGAGCAGTACTTC. Amino acid sequence: CASSFGGRSSYEQYF.

The chain uses TRBV7-4 and TRBJ2-3, with 11 bases aligning to TRBD2. Trimming cost V 4 bases and J 1 base; bases outside gene matches: 4. Germline values: CDR1 SGHVT, CDR2 SQSDAQ. The CDR3 spans 16 residues. The CDR3 loop reads CASSYGTSGRTDTQYF. The CDR3 DNA follows: TGTGCCAGCAGCTACGGGACTAGCGGACGCACAGATACGCAGTATTTT.

CDR3 coding DNA: TGTGCCAGCAGCTCCACCTCCCCACCGGCAGCGGACGGATACGAGCAGTACTTC. It encodes CASSSTSPPAADGYEQYF. The chain has TRBV13 and TRBJ2-7; possible D gene TRBD2, 5 bases. With 4 bases removed from V and 4 bases from J, the gap between germline ends came to 26 bases. CDR3 length: 18 amino acids. Germline V gene lookup returns CDR1 PRHDT and CDR2 FYEKMQ (reference sequence).

This clonotype has a handful of counts. This chain uses TRBV20-1 with TRBJ2-5; 8 bases map to TRBD2. Looked up from germline, CDR1 is DFQATT and CDR2 is SNEGSKA (reference sequence). The trim removed 0 bases at V and 4 bases at J, leaving 7 bases unmatched. The CDR3 has 15 amino acids. CDR3 nucleotide sequence: TGCAGTGCTAGAGATCCAGCGGGAGATCGAGAGACCCAGTACTTC. Translation gives CSARDPAGDRETQYF.

The chain employs TRBV19 and TRBJ2-3, with 10 bases matching TRBD2. Germline V gene data show CDR1 as LNHDA and CDR2 as SQIVND (reference sequence). This CDR3 has 16 residues. The V segment lost 4 bases and the J segment 2 bases; nucleotides outside the gene matches: 6. The CDR3 loop reads CASSSPTSGYTDTQYF. The CDR3 nucleotides read TGTGCCAGTAGTAGCCCGACTAGCGGGTACACAGATACGCAGTATTTT.

The chain recombines TRBV6-1 with TRBJ1-2, with a possible D match to TRBD1 (6 bases). V was pared by 0 bases and J by 4 bases, with 15 bases between. Germline CDR1 is MNHNS and CDR2 is SASEGT. The CDR3 length is 16 residues. Written as DNA, the CDR3 is TGTGCCAGCAGTGAAGCAGGACAGCCTCTTGCCTATGGCTACACCTTC. Its protein product is CASSEAGQPLAYGYTF.

This clonotype has a handful of counts. DNA of the CDR3: TGTGCCAGCAGCCACTCACACAGGGGCCGGGGGAACATTCAGTACTTC. Its translation: CASSHSHRGRGNIQYF. The gene calls are TRBV3-1 and TRBJ2-4, with D perhaps matching TRBD1 (7 bases). V was pared by 3 bases and J by 7 bases, with 19 bases between. The CDR3 has 16 amino acids. Germline V lookup: CDR1 LGHDT, CDR2 YNNKEL (reference sequence). Drawing the rest from reference TRBV3-1 and TRBJ2-4, the complete variable domain is DTAVSQTPKYLVTQMGNDKSIKCEQNLGHDTMYWYKQDSKKFLKIMFSYNNKELIINETVPNRFSPKSPDKAHLNLHINSLELGDSAVYFCASSHSHRGRGNIQYFGAGTRLSVL.

This clonotype came up many times. The V and J genes are TRBV10-3 and TRBJ2-3, with D perhaps TRBD1 (6 bases). The CDR3 has 14 residues. CDR1 and CDR2 from the germline V gene are ENHRY and SYGVKD. V lost 10 bases and J lost 5, with 19 bases in between. CDR3 nucleotides: TGTGCCAGCCGGGGCACAGGGAACGGAGATACGCAGTATTTT. Its protein product is CASRGTGNGDTQYF.

The chain is built from TRBV29-1 and TRBJ2-7, with 9 bases aligning to TRBD2. Trimming cost V 6 bases and J 3 bases; bases outside gene matches: 18. Per germline, CDR1 SQVTM and CDR2 ANQGSEA. The CDR3 runs 17 residues. Here the CDR3 reads CSVAGRHSRREGYEQYF. DNA of the CDR3: TGCAGCGTCGCGGGACGCCACTCTAGGCGGGAGGGCTACGAGCAGTACTTC.

This clonotype was counted at least ten times. The chain links TRBV27 to TRBJ2-3, with TRBD2 identical over 11 bases. The CDR3 sequence is 17 residues long. V shed 0 bases, J shed 4 bases, and the junction held 6 bases outside the gene matches. The V gene's germline CDR1 is MNHEY and CDR2 SMNVEV (reference sequence). The CDR3 nucleotides read TGTGCCAGCAGTTTATCGTACGCACTAGCGGGAGCAGATACGCAGTATTTT. It encodes CASSLSYALAGADTQYF.

This clonotype was counted only a few times. The V gene is TRBV6-1, the J gene TRBJ2-1; unclear D gene. The V end lost 8 bases, the J end lost 6 bases, and 14 bases lay between the germline ends. This CDR3 comprises 13 residues. Looked up from germline, CDR1 is MNHNS and CDR2 is SASEGT. The CDR3 nucleotides are TGTGCCAGCTACCCCCCTGGTTTCAATGAGCAGTTCTTC. Its protein product is CASYPPGFNEQFF.

The rearrangement uses TRBV28 and TRBJ1-4; no firm D call. The CDR3 is 14 residues long. The germline CDR1 and CDR2 sequences are MDHEN and SYDVKM. Trimming removed 2 bases from V and 8 bases from J, with 12 bases in between. CDR3 sequence (DNA): TGTGCCAGCAGTTTACCCCCTATAGGCGAAAAACTGTTTTTT. Amino acids: CASSLPPIGEKLFF.

This clonotype was observed many times. CDR3 region: CASSSQPTDETQYF. CDR3 nucleotides: TGTGCCAGCTCTTCACAACCGACGGATGAGACCCAGTACTTC. This chain joins TRBV18 and TRBJ2-5; D not certain. This CDR3 contains 14 residues. Germline V gene lookup returns CDR1 KGHSH and CDR2 LQKENI. Trimming took 6 bases from V and 5 from J, leaving 16 bases between them.

This clonotype was seen more than once but under ten times. One end of the junction fails to match germline, which may point to a read error. This sequence joins TRBV7-7 and TRBJ1-1, with unresolved D. Germline CDR1 is SSHAT and CDR2 is FNYEAQ (reference sequence). This CDR3 region has 15 residues. The DNA of the CDR3 is TGTGCTAGCAGCTTAACCCCCGGTGAGGACACTGAAGCTTTCTTT. This encodes CASSLTPGEDTEAFF.